This T cell receptor beta chain was obtained from a study of control samples from healthy donors and cancer patients. This CDR3 has 12 amino acids. The ends were cut back, 6 bases at V and 7 bases at J, with 10 bases in the middle. From germline, CDR1 is MNHEY and CDR2 SMNVEV (reference sequence). Clones were read by immunoSEQ multiplex PCR, and TCRdb kept only the in-frame ones, dropping some. Found here are about 100,000 clones, roughly 92% of them singletons; the top ten hold 3%. The chain has TRBV27 and TRBJ2-1, with unresolved D. The source of this sequence is a human donor in good health. The donor label of this sample is uncertain. Sequenced: blood. The DNA of the CDR3 is TGTGCCAGCAGCCGTTCCGGGAATGAGCAGTTCTTC. The encoded protein is CASSRSGNEQFF.